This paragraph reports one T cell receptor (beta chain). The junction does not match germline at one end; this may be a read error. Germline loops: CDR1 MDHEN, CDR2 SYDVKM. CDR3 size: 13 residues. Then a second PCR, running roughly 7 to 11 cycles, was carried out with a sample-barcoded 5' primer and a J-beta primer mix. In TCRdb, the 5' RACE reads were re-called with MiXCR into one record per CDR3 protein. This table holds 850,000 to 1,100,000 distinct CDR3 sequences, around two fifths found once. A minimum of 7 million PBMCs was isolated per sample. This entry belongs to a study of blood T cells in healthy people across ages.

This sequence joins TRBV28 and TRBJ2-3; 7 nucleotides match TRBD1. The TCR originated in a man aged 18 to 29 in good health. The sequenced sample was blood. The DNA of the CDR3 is TGTGCCAGCCAGACAGGGCCCACAAATACGCAGTATTTT. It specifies CASQTGPTNTQYF.